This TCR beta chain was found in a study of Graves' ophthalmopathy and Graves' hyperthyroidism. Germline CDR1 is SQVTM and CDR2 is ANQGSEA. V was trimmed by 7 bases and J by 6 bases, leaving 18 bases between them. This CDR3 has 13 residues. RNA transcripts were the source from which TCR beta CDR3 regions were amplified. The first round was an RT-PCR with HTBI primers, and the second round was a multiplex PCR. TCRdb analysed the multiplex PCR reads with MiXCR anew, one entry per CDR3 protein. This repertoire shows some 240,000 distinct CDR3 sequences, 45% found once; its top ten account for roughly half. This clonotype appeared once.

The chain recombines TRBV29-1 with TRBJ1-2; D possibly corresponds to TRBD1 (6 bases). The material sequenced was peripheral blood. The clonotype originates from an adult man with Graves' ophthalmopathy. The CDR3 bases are TGCAGCGGGGTGTCAGGGGTTATGGATGGCTACACCTTC. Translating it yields CSGVSGVMDGYTF.